This entry lists 13 T cell receptor beta chains sequenced from one sample in a study of cytomegalovirus exposure and HLA in healthy donors. The PCR made use of 60 Vbeta and 13 Jbeta primers. Libraries were prepared by immunoSEQ multiplex PCR; TCRdb keeps only in-frame clonotypes and omits some of them. The top ten hold approximately 0.26% of the sample, which has approximately 200,000 clones, roughly 80% seen once. Sequenced input: PBMCs. These receptors came from a boy between 10 and 17 years old in good health and CMV-seronegative.

The genes are TRBV27 and TRBJ2-1, with TRBD2 matching 9 bases. The germline CDR1 and CDR2 sequences are MNHEY and SMNVEV (reference sequence). This CDR3 is built from 15 residues. The trim removed 8 bases at V and 4 bases at J, leaving 9 bases unmatched. CDR3 protein: CASGDGGRAYNEQFF. The DNA of the CDR3 is TGTGCCAGCGGCGACGGCGGGAGGGCGTACAATGAGCAGTTCTTC.

This chain connects TRBV28 to TRBJ2-1; 8 nucleotides match TRBD2. CDR3 size: 17 residues. The V gene's germline CDR1 is MDHEN and CDR2 SYDVKM. V shed 4 bases, J shed 2 bases, and the junction held 10 bases outside the gene matches. The CDR3 DNA reads TGTGCCAGCAGTTCTATAGCGGGAAGTCCCACCTACAATGAGCAGTTCTTC. Translation gives CASSSIAGSPTYNEQFF.

The genes are TRBV25-1 and TRBJ2-5; 7 bases map to TRBD2. Germline lookup yields CDR1 MGHDK and CDR2 SYGVNS. V was clipped by 1 base and J by 3 bases; unmatched bases: 2. The CDR3 length is 14 residues. CDR3 sequence (DNA): TGTGCCAGCAGTGAATGGGCGGGGGAAGAGACCCAGTACTTC. Its protein product is CASSEWAGEETQYF. The full variable domain, completed using reference TRBV25-1 and TRBJ2-5, is EADIYQTPRYLVIGTGKKITLECSQTMGHDKMYWYQQDPGMELHLIHYSYGVNSTEKGDLSSESTVSRIRTEHFPLTLESARPSHTSQYLCASSEWAGEETQYFGPGTRLLVL.

The chain couples TRBV27 to TRBJ2-7; TRBD1 agrees at 9 bases. Germline values: CDR1 MNHEY, CDR2 SMNVEV (reference sequence). The CDR3 totals 16 residues. V was clipped by 5 bases and J by 1 base; unmatched bases: 9. CDR3 sequence: CASSPQDRGPSYEQYF. DNA for the CDR3: TGTGCCAGCAGTCCCCAGGACAGGGGCCCTTCCTACGAGCAGTACTTC.

The chain links TRBV5-1 to TRBJ2-2, with 8 bases lining up with TRBD1. After removal of 4 bases from V and 9 bases from J, the junction contained 17 bases not matched to a gene. The CDR3 runs to 17 residues. Germline values: CDR1 SGHRS, CDR2 YFSETQ. CDR3 sequence: CASSQGLDRAIYRELFF. The DNA for the CDR3 is TGCGCCAGCAGCCAGGGATTGGACAGGGCAATATACAGGGAGCTGTTTTTT.

V is TRBV9 and J is TRBJ2-2, with D perhaps TRBD1 (5 bases). The CDR3 has 15 amino acids. Trimming left V 1 base short and J 1 base short, with 8 bases between. Germline CDR1 SGDLS, CDR2 YYNGEE. The CDR3 DNA sequence: TGTGCCAGCAGCGTAAGCAGGGTGAACACCGGGGAGCTGTTTTTT. Translating it yields CASSVSRVNTGELFF. Full variable domain (remainder filled in from reference TRBV9 and TRBJ2-2): DSGVTQTPKHLITATGQRVTLRCSPRSGDLSVYWYQQSLDQGLQFLIQYYNGEERAKGNILERFSAQQFPDLHSELNLSSLELGDSALYFCASSVSRVNTGELFFGEGSRLTVL.

CDR3 residues: CASSSGGLAGTYEQYF. In nucleotides, the CDR3 is TGTGCCAGCAGCTCAGGGGGGCTAGCCGGCACCTACGAGCAGTACTTC. This chain links TRBV5-4 with TRBJ2-7, with D tentatively TRBD1 (7 bases). The CDR3 runs 16 residues. V was clipped by 3 bases and J by 2 bases, with 18 bases between them. Germline CDR1 reads SGHNT; CDR2 reads YYREEE (reference sequence).

The chain employs TRBV11-3 and TRBJ2-2, with D possibly being TRBD2 (6 bases). V gave up 1 base and J gave up 7 bases, with 10 bases separating them. This CDR3 region has 14 residues. Per germline, CDR1 SGHNT and CDR2 YENEEA. Here the CDR3 reads CASSLVRGGGELFF. The DNA for the CDR3 is TGTGCCAGCAGCTTAGTGAGGGGAGGCGGGGAGCTGTTTTTT.

V and J are TRBV4-3 and TRBJ1-6; weak D call: TRBD1 (6 bases). The germline V and J ends were trimmed by 5 bases and 9 bases, with 14 bases remaining between them. The CDR3 consists of 14 residues. Germline V gene data show CDR1 as LGHNA and CDR2 as YSLEER. CDR3 residues: CASSAGTPTSPLHF. The CDR3 DNA follows: TGCGCCAGCAGCGCCGGGACACCCACTTCACCCCTCCACTTT.

The rearrangement joins TRBV6-1 to TRBJ2-7; D uncertain. Germline lookup yields CDR1 MNHNS and CDR2 SASEGT. Trimming removed 1 base from V and 0 bases from J, with 13 bases in between. The CDR3 consists of 16 residues. The CDR3 DNA follows: TGTGCCAGCAGTGAAGAGCCCCGCTGGAGCTCCTACGAGCAGTACTTC. Translation gives CASSEEPRWSSYEQYF.

Here the CDR3 DNA reads TGTGCCAGCAGTGCCCGACAGGGGTTCACGCGTGGCTACACCTTC. Amino acid sequence: CASSARQGFTRGYTF. This chain uses TRBV2 with TRBJ1-2; 8 positions match TRBD1. Trimming cost V 4 bases and J 7 bases; bases outside gene matches: 11. The V gene's germline CDR1 is SNHLY and CDR2 FYNNEI. CDR3 length: 15 residues.

This chain links TRBV5-1 with TRBJ2-3, with TRBD2 matching 12 bases. The CDR3 extends over 16 amino acids. CDR1 and CDR2 from the germline V gene are SGHRS and YFSETQ. J gave up 1 base and V 0 bases, and 0 bases lay outside the gene matches. The CDR3 bases are TGCGCCAGCAGCTTGGGACTAGCGGGGGGCACAGATACGCAGTATTTT. Residues: CASSLGLAGGTDTQYF.

This rearrangement joins TRBV9 to TRBJ1-2; D possibly corresponds to TRBD1 (5 bases). The length of the CDR3 is 13 residues. Germline assignment: CDR1 SGDLS and CDR2 YYNGEE. The V end was cut by 4 bases, the J end by 5 bases, with 12 bases between. The CDR3 nucleotides are TGTGCCAGCAGCCCATCGGGGGTTTATGGCTACACCTTC. It is translated as CASSPSGVYGYTF.